The source of this TCR beta chain is a study of blood T cell repertoires in COVID-19. How the authors handled the data: Reference gene primer amplification gave estimated nucleated cell counts. Libraries were prepared by immunoSEQ multiplex PCR; TCRdb keeps only in-frame clonotypes and omits some of them. The DNA was the basis for D and trimming; V, J and clone size are from that table. Of roughly 220,000 clones listed, over 60% were seen once; the top ten hold 5.5% to 7%. This CDR3 is built from 14 residues. J lost 3 bases, V lost 3 bases, and 3 bases had no gene match. Germline CDR1 and CDR2: LNHDA and SQIVND (reference sequence).

The sequence derives from a woman in her 70s with acute or convalescent COVID-19. The chain employs TRBV19 and TRBJ2-7, with 9 nucleotides matching TRBD1. Material: peripheral blood. The DNA for the CDR3 is TGTGCCAGTAGTATGGGACAGGGCTTCTACGAGCAGTACTTC. It is translated as CASSMGQGFYEQYF.